These T cell receptor beta chains were read from a single sample in a study of T cell repertoires in cytomegalovirus infection. TCRdb re-derived calls from the reads in MiXCR, one entry per CDR3 protein. This table has 200,000 or so distinct CDR3 sequences, around 20% appearing once. Sequences were obtained from PBMCs. These receptors were taken from a human donor in good health (CMV status not recorded). Some clones in this sample may be carry-over from other donors' samples. Both conserved end residues are part of each CDR3.

V	J	CDR3
TRBV5-5	TRBJ1-2	CASSLEGTSFGYTF
TRBV28	TRBJ2-1	CASSLDGRTYNEQFF
TRBV29-1	TRBJ2-2	CSARREGLGTGELFF
TRBV2	TRBJ2-7	CASSESAGSSYEQYF
TRBV6-2/TRBV6-3	TRBJ1-1	CASSLGQEAFF
TRBV19	TRBJ2-7	CASSPGRGPYEQYF
TRBV7-8	TRBJ1-4	CASSFGTGGVEKLFF
TRBV4-1	TRBJ1-2	CASSQQEITNYGYTF
TRBV2	TRBJ2-2	CASGSEGANTGELFF
TRBV5-4	TRBJ1-2	CASSSTGEYGYTF
TRBV28	TRBJ2-3	CASSFNTRGTTDTQYF
TRBV7-2	TRBJ2-2	CASSVALPTGRTTGELFF
TRBV11-2	TRBJ1-5	CASSLGAGYQPQHF
TRBV28	TRBJ1-3	CASSFELPSGNTIYF
TRBV7-8	TRBJ1-1	CASSLAVSGGIRTEAFF
TRBV5-1	TRBJ2-1	CASERDGPSYNEQFF
TRBV4-2	TRBJ2-4	CASSQDLGRVVKNIQYF
TRBV5-1	TRBJ2-7	CASSLDAGGLSYEQYF
TRBV7-8	TRBJ2-5	CASTLGQLQETQYF